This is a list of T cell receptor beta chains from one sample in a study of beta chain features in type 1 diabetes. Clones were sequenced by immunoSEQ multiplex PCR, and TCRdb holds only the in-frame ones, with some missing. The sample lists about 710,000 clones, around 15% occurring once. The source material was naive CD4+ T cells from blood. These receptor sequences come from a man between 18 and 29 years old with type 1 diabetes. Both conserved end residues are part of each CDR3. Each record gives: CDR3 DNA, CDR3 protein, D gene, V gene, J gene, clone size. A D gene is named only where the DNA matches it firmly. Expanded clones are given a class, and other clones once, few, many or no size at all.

TGCAGCGCTCGCGGGACTAGCGGGGGGCCAGAGGGTCCGGAGACCCAGTACTTC	CSARGTSGGPEGPETQYF	TRBD2	TRBV29-1	TRBJ2-5	few
TGTGCCAGCAGCTTAGAGGGAGGAGATACGCAGTATTTT	CASSLEGGDTQYF	.	TRBV11-3	TRBJ2-3	few
TGTGCCTGGACTCCCAGGGGGCGAGAAGTCTATGGCTACACCTTC	CAWTPRGREVYGYTF	TRBD1	TRBV30	TRBJ1-2	few
TGCGCCAGCAGCCAAGAGAGCGGAACTGTACAAGAGACCCAGTACTTC	CASSQESGTVQETQYF	.	TRBV4-1	TRBJ2-5	few
TGTGCCTCCCGCCTAGGGACAGCCACCTCTGGGGCCAACGTCCTGACTTTC	CASRLGTATSGANVLTF	TRBD1	TRBV30	TRBJ2-6	.
TGTGCCAGCCTATCGAACACTGAAGCTTTCTTT	CASLSNTEAFF	.	TRBV28	TRBJ1-1	few
TGTGCCAGCACTGGGACAGGGGAGGTTCAGCCCCAGCATTTT	CASTGTGEVQPQHF	TRBD1	TRBV2	TRBJ1-5	.
TGTGCCAGCCGCCTTTCTTCCGGCACAGATACGCAGTATTTT	CASRLSSGTDTQYF	.	TRBV6-5	TRBJ2-3	.
TGTGCCAACCAAGGGGGAGATACGCAGTATTTT	CANQGGDTQYF	.	TRBV10-3	TRBJ2-3	few
TGTGCCAGCAGCCTGTCGGGATCTGTCTACGAGCAGTACTTC	CASSLSGSVYEQYF	.	TRBV28	TRBJ2-7	few
TGTGCCAGTAGTCGACAGGGGGGATACAATGAGCAGTTCTTC	CASSRQGGYNEQFF	TRBD1	TRBV19	TRBJ2-1	.
TGCAGGGGACATCGGGAAAAACTGTTTTTT	CRGHREKLFF	.	TRBV29-1	TRBJ1-4	few
TGTGCCACCAGCAGAGATGGTAGGGGCGGGATGTCCTACGAGCAGTACTTC	CATSRDGRGGMSYEQYF	.	TRBV15	TRBJ2-7	.
TGCAGCGTTGGAGGACAGGGAGCCTACGAGCAGTACTTC	CSVGGQGAYEQYF	TRBD1	TRBV29-1	TRBJ2-7	few
TGCGCCAGCACGGGAGTCGGTGGCAATGAGCAGTTCTTC	CASTGVGGNEQFF	.	TRBV5-1	TRBJ2-1	few
TGCGCCAGCAGTGGGGCTCCGGGACAGGGGCATCAGCCCCAGCATTTT	CASSGAPGQGHQPQHF	TRBD1	TRBV23-1	TRBJ1-5	.
TGCGCCAGCAGCCAAGGTCGCGCGGGACCTCTAGCCAAAAACATTCAGTACTTC	CASSQGRAGPLAKNIQYF	.	TRBV4-1	TRBJ2-4	.
TGTGCCAGCAGTAGCGGGAGGACCTACAATGAGCAGTTCTTC	CASSSGRTYNEQFF	TRBD2	TRBV2	TRBJ2-1	few
TGTGCCTGGAGTTTATCCGGGACAGCGAACACCGGGGAGCTGTTTTTT	CAWSLSGTANTGELFF	TRBD1	TRBV30	TRBJ2-2	few
TGTGCCAGCAGTTACTCGCGGGTCAACGAGCAGTACTTC	CASSYSRVNEQYF	.	TRBV6-5	TRBJ2-7	few
TGTGCCACCAGCAGAGGTTGGGGTGCAGAGACGAGTGGGGCCAACGTCCTGACTTTC	CATSRGWGAETSGANVLTF	.	TRBV15	TRBJ2-6	few
TGTGCCAGCAGTTTATACCTGGCAGGCTCCTACGAGCAGTACTTC	CASSLYLAGSYEQYF	.	TRBV28	TRBJ2-7	.
TGTGCCTGGAGTGCCCTCCAGGAGAATCAGCCCCAGCATTTT	CAWSALQENQPQHF	.	TRBV30	TRBJ1-5	.
TGTGCCAGCAGCGCGGAACTAGCGTTCTACAATGAGCAGTTCTTC	CASSAELAFYNEQFF	TRBD2	TRBV9	TRBJ2-1	.
TGTGCCAGCAGTTACGGTGGCTCACGGAGGAATGAGCAGTTCTTC	CASSYGGSRRNEQFF	.	TRBV6-5	TRBJ2-1	.
TGTGCCAGCAGTCGGACTAGCGGGAACTACAATGAGCAGTTCTTC	CASSRTSGNYNEQFF	TRBD2	TRBV6-1	TRBJ2-1	.
TGTGCCAGCTCACCAGCGGCAGGGGGATATGGCTACACCTTC	CASSPAAGGYGYTF	TRBD1	TRBV18	TRBJ1-2	few
TGTGCCAGCAGCTTAGCGGTAGTTGGCGATGAGCAGTTCTTC	CASSLAVVGDEQFF	.	TRBV7-2	TRBJ2-1	few
TGTGCCAGCAGCTTAGCAGCCGAGCAGTACTTC	CASSLAAEQYF	.	TRBV7-2	TRBJ2-7	.
TGTGCCAGCAGACCAACAGGGGCTTGGCTGTTTTTT	CASRPTGAWLFF	TRBD1	TRBV28	TRBJ1-4	.
TGTGCCAGCAGTGAAGGTCGCCAGATACAAGAGACCCAGTACTTC	CASSEGRQIQETQYF	.	TRBV6-1	TRBJ2-5	.
TGTGCCAGCAGTGACACAGGCAATGAAAAACTGTTTTTT	CASSDTGNEKLFF	.	TRBV2	TRBJ1-4	.
TGTGCCAGCAGTGCCCCTGGGCCCGGGGAGCTGTTTTTT	CASSAPGPGELFF	.	TRBV28	TRBJ2-2	.
TGTGCCAGCAGCAATAAGGGTCGGGGGAACGCAGATACGCAGTATTTT	CASSNKGRGNADTQYF	.	TRBV7-6	TRBJ2-3	few
TGTGCCAGCTCACCCCCGGGTGGCTTCAACACCGGGGAGCTGTTTTTT	CASSPPGGFNTGELFF	.	TRBV18	TRBJ2-2	.
TGTGCCTGGAGTGTAGTGGACACCGGGGAGCTGTTTTTT	CAWSVVDTGELFF	.	TRBV30	TRBJ2-2	few
TGTGCCAGCAGCGGGGACACGAATCCTTCCGGAAACACCATATATTTT	CASSGDTNPSGNTIYF	.	TRBV5-4	TRBJ1-3	.
TGCAGCGTGGAATGTCGGGCGGGAGGCTGGGATACGCAGTATTTT	CSVECRAGGWDTQYF	TRBD2	TRBV29-1	TRBJ2-3	.
TGCGCCAGCAGTGAGGGAAACCAAGAGACCCAGTACTTC	CASSEGNQETQYF	.	TRBV10-2	TRBJ2-5	.
TGTGCCAGCAGCTTGGGGGGACTCACAGATACGCAGTATTTT	CASSLGGLTDTQYF	.	TRBV7-3	TRBJ2-3	few